These 15 T cell receptor beta chains were all obtained from the same sample, sequenced in a study of blood T cell repertoires in COVID-19. Profiling relied on immunoSEQ multiplex PCR, and the TCRdb table lists in-frame clones only, not all of them. The profile covers about 210,000 clones, with about 91% appearing a single time and approximately 10% taken by the ten largest. Material for sequencing was PBMCs or T cells enriched from blood (not recorded which). These receptors came from a man between 18 and 35 years old with acute COVID-19.

The chain recombines TRBV7-3 with TRBJ2-3, with D maybe TRBD1 (5 bases). The germline V and J ends were trimmed by 3 bases and 3 bases, with 10 bases remaining between them. The V gene's germline CDR1 is SGHTA and CDR2 FQGTGA. The CDR3 extends over 14 amino acids. The CDR3 spells CASSLDIGTDTQYF. CDR3 coding DNA: TGTGCCAGCAGCTTGGACATAGGTACAGATACGCAGTATTTT.

This clone was counted once. The chain is built from TRBV10-1 and TRBJ2-7; 9 nucleotides align to TRBD1. Germline V lookup: CDR1 WNHNN, CDR2 SYGVQD (reference sequence). This CDR3 is built from 13 residues. Trimming at V came to 6 bases and at J to 5 bases, leaving 5 bases not matched to a gene. CDR3 loop: CASRPGTGNEQYF. The CDR3 DNA follows: TGCGCCAGCAGACCCGGGACAGGGAACGAGCAGTACTTC.

This chain links TRBV4-1 with TRBJ1-4; 10 positions match TRBD1. This CDR3 spans 14 amino acids. J gave up 13 bases and V 6 bases, and 11 bases lay outside the gene matches. The V gene's germline CDR1 is MGHRA and CDR2 YSYEKL. The chain's CDR3 is CASSSMGQGTSLFF. In nucleotides, the CDR3 is TGCGCCAGCAGTTCAATGGGACAGGGGACATCACTGTTTTTT.

This CDR3 is CASSPRQGAAYEQYF. The DNA for the CDR3 is TGCGCCAGCAGCCCTCGACAGGGGGCCGCCTACGAGCAGTACTTC. The chain has TRBV4-1 and TRBJ2-7; 10 nucleotides match TRBD1. This CDR3 is built from 15 residues. The V gene end was trimmed by 4 bases and the J gene end by 2 bases; junction bases not matched to a gene: 5. Germline-derived CDR1 and CDR2 are MGHRA and YSYEKL.

The chain employs TRBV6-4 and TRBJ1-6; D gene ambiguous. Germline lookup yields CDR1 MRHNA and CDR2 SNTAGT. The CDR3 runs to 13 residues. The V end lost 0 bases, the J end lost 7 bases, and 4 bases lay between the germline ends. The chain's CDR3 is CASSDSTNSPLHF. Written as DNA, the CDR3 is TGTGCCAGCAGTGACTCGACAAATTCACCCCTCCACTTT.

The chain links TRBV10-3 to TRBJ1-1; 7 bases align to TRBD1. The CDR3 is made up of 12 amino acids. The V and J ends lost 10 bases and 4 bases, in that order; junction bases with no gene match: 6. CDR1 is ENHRY, CDR2 SYGVKD, per germline. The CDR3 sequence is CATGQEGTEAFF. In nucleotides, the CDR3 is TGTGCCACCGGACAGGAGGGCACTGAAGCTTTCTTT.

J is TRBJ1-2 and V is TRBV2; 10 bases are shared with TRBD1. This CDR3 is built from 16 residues. The ends lost 3 bases at V and 8 bases at J; junction bases unmatched: 12. Germline lookup yields CDR1 SNHLY and CDR2 FYNNEI. The CDR3 loop reads CASSDPPPTGGEGYTF. The CDR3 coding sequence is TGTGCCAGCAGTGACCCCCCCCCGACAGGGGGCGAAGGCTACACCTTC.

Only a few counts were recorded for this clone. The chain carries TRBV7-9 and TRBJ2-5, with 8 bases fitting TRBD1. Trimming removed 10 bases from V and 5 bases from J; junction bases left unmatched: 6. CDR1 is SEHNR, CDR2 FQNEAQ, per germline (reference sequence). The CDR3 has 12 amino acids. The CDR3 spells CATKTGGETQYF. For the CDR3, the DNA is TGTGCCACGAAAACAGGGGGGGAGACCCAGTACTTC. Full variable domain (outside the CDR3, taken from reference TRBV7-9 and TRBJ2-5): DTGVSQNPRHKITKRGQNVTFRCDPISEHNRLYWYRQTLGQGPEFLTYFQNEAQLEKSRLLSDRFSAERPKGSFSTLEIQRTEQGDSAMYLCATKTGGETQYFGPGTRLLVL.

The chain employs TRBV7-9 and TRBJ1-1; 9 bases map to TRBD1. The CDR3 spans 14 residues. Germline V gene sequence: CDR1 SEHNR, CDR2 FQNEAQ (reference sequence). J was trimmed by 3 bases and V by 8 bases; bases with no gene match: 7. CDR3 amino acids: CASVFRTGDTEAFF. CDR3 in DNA: TGTGCCAGCGTTTTTAGGACAGGGGACACTGAAGCTTTCTTT.

The CDR3, as DNA: TGTGCCTGGATAGAGGGCTCAGGAAACACCATATATTTT. It specifies CAWIEGSGNTIYF. The rearrangement links TRBV30 to TRBJ1-3; D not certain. Trimming pared 4 bases from V and 4 bases from J, leaving 11 bases between. This CDR3 has 13 residues. CDR1 GTSNPN and CDR2 SVGIG come from the germline V gene (reference sequence).

In DNA, the CDR3 is TGTGCCATCAGTGAACCTAGGGACAGGGTGTCTGGGGCCAACGTCCTGACTTTC. This codes for CAISEPRDRVSGANVLTF. The rearrangement uses TRBV10-3 and TRBJ2-6, with 9 bases lining up with TRBD1. The CDR3 sequence is 18 residues long. The J segment lost 1 base and the V segment lost 3 bases, leaving 7 bases of the junction unmatched. Germline V gene sequence: CDR1 ENHRY, CDR2 SYGVKD.

Of note for this clone: The junction shows a germline mismatch at one end, possibly a read error. The J gene is TRBJ2-1, the V gene TRBV18; D is possibly TRBD2 (6 bases). Looked up from germline, CDR1 is KGHSH and CDR2 is LQKENI. The CDR3 spans 17 residues. The CDR3 loop reads CASAPIATGVTYNEQFF. The CDR3 region has the DNA TGTGCCAGCGCACCCATAGCTACGGGAGTAACCTACAATGAGCAGTTCTTC. Using reference TRBV18 and TRBJ2-1 for the parts outside the CDR3, the full variable domain is NAGVMQNPRHLVRRRGQEARLRCSPMKGHSHVYWYRQLPEEGLKFMVYLQKENIIDESGMPKERFSAEFPKEGPSILRIQQVVRGDSAAYFCASAPIATGVTYNEQFFGPGTRLTVL.

V and J are TRBV24-1 and TRBJ2-5, with TRBD2 matching over 11 bases. Germline lookup yields CDR1 KGHDR and CDR2 SFDVKD. The CDR3 covers 16 residues. V lost 4 bases to trimming and J lost 2 bases; unmatched junction nucleotides: 5. The DNA of the CDR3 is TGTGCCACCAGTGACCGACTAGCGGGGACACAAGAGACCCAGTACTTC. As protein: CATSDRLAGTQETQYF.

This chain links TRBV5-4 with TRBJ1-6; 9 bases line up with TRBD1. With 4 bases clipped from V and 7 bases from J, the junction kept 3 bases outside the gene matches. The CDR3 runs to 14 residues. From germline, CDR1 is SGHNT and CDR2 YYREEE (reference sequence). In DNA, the CDR3 is TGTGCCAGCAGCCGGGACAGGGAGAATTCACCCCTCCACTTT. Protein: CASSRDRENSPLHF.

The chain couples TRBV5-4 to TRBJ2-7; the match to TRBD2 covers 10 bases. CDR1 is SGHNT and CDR2 is YYREEE in the germline V gene (reference sequence). This CDR3 has 14 residues. The junction had 7 bases not matched to a gene; V was cut back by 4 bases and J by 6 bases. This CDR3 reads CASSPSGRATEQYF. The CDR3 nucleotides read TGTGCCAGCAGCCCAAGCGGGAGGGCGACCGAGCAGTACTTC. Full variable domain (rest looked up from reference TRBV5-4 and TRBJ2-7): ETGVTQSPTHLIKTRGQQVTLRCSSQSGHNTVSWYQQALGQGPQFIFQYYREEENGRGNFPPRFSGLQFPNYSSELNVNALELDDSALYLCASSPSGRATEQYFGPGTRLTVT.